The 29 T cell receptor beta chains given below trace back to one sample, sequenced in a study of graft-versus-host responses after intestinal transplantation. The antigens for these receptors are not known. The table came from immunoSEQ multiplex PCR; TCRdb's copy has only in-frame clones and leaves some out. The sample carries some 84,000 clones, 80% to 85% recorded once. The sample consisted of unstimulated CD4+ T cells sorted from spleen or lymph node cells, taken before intestinal transplant. The receptors shown here come from a human donor who received an intestinal transplant.

The chain has TRBV27 and TRBJ1-3; tentative D call: TRBD1 (6 bases). The CDR3 totals 16 residues. Trimming left V 4 bases short and J 4 bases short, with 17 bases between. Germline CDR1 is MNHEY and CDR2 is SMNVEV (reference sequence). CDR3 sequence: CASSSNSQGRGNTIYF. CDR3 DNA: TGTGCCAGCAGTTCTAACTCCCAGGGGAGAGGAAACACCATATATTTT.

The genes are TRBV30 and TRBJ2-1, with TRBD1 matching over 12 bases. The trim removed 3 bases at V and 7 bases at J, leaving 4 bases unmatched. The CDR3 contains 14 residues. CDR1 and CDR2 (germline): GTSNPN, SVGIG (reference sequence). The CDR3 nucleotides are TGTGCCTGGAGGGGACAGGGGGCTAGGAATGAGCAGTTCTTC. It specifies CAWRGQGARNEQFF.

This clone was counted between two and nine times. The chain links TRBV27 to TRBJ2-7; a possible D gene is TRBD1 (5 bases). V lost 6 bases, J lost 2 bases, and 17 bases lay in between. This CDR3 region has 15 residues. Germline-derived CDR1 and CDR2 are MNHEY and SMNVEV (reference sequence). CDR3 sequence: CASSPLTALTYEQYF. The CDR3 nucleotides are TGTGCCAGCAGCCCCCTGACAGCACTTACCTACGAGCAGTACTTC.

CDR3 sequence (DNA): TGTGCCACCACGTCAGGGGTAGGAGACCAGCCCCAGCATTTT. The encoded protein is CATTSGVGDQPQHF. This chain uses TRBV2 with TRBJ1-5; weak D call: TRBD1 (6 bases). The CDR3 has 14 residues. Germline CDR1 and CDR2: SNHLY and FYNNEI. V lost 10 bases, J lost 7 bases, and 20 bases lay in between.

This rearrangement joins TRBV10-2 to TRBJ2-3; the match to TRBD1 covers 7 bases. Per germline, CDR1 WSHSY and CDR2 SAAADI. CDR3 length: 17 amino acids. V was clipped by 2 bases and J by 6 bases; unmatched bases: 14. CDR3: CASSEPSRTGRPDTQYF. The CDR3 DNA is TGCGCCAGCAGTGAGCCAAGCAGGACAGGAAGACCGGATACGCAGTATTTT.

The chain is built from TRBV7-9 and TRBJ2-1; possible D gene TRBD2, 7 bases. V was cut by 2 bases and J by 9 bases, with 20 bases left in between. The CDR3 loop spans 16 amino acids. Germline values: CDR1 SEHNR, CDR2 FQNEAQ (reference sequence). For the CDR3, the DNA is TGTGCCAGCAGCTTAAGGGGGGAGGGGCTCGGAGGTGAGCAGTTCTTC. Its translation is CASSLRGEGLGGEQFF.

The chain joins TRBV5-1 to TRBJ1-4; TRBD1 matches 7 bases. CDR3 length equals 15 residues. The V gene end was trimmed by 5 bases and the J gene end by 8 bases; junction bases not matched to a gene: 12. Germline V gene data show CDR1 as SGHRS and CDR2 as YFSETQ. CDR3 amino acids: CASRLTGAGEEKLFF. In DNA form, the CDR3 reads TGCGCCAGCAGACTCACAGGGGCTGGAGAAGAAAAACTGTTTTTT.

This chain uses TRBV5-4 with TRBJ2-2; the match to TRBD2 covers 9 bases. The V segment lost 4 bases and the J segment 7 bases; nucleotides outside the gene matches: 11. This CDR3 is built from 16 residues. From germline, CDR1 is SGHNT and CDR2 YYREEE (reference sequence). The CDR3 is CASSPRASGNSGELFF. DNA of the CDR3: TGTGCCAGCAGCCCCCGGGCTAGCGGGAATAGCGGGGAGCTGTTTTTT.

The V gene is TRBV7-6, the J gene TRBJ1-6, with D perhaps matching TRBD1 (6 bases). The CDR3 extends over 16 amino acids. Trimming left V 1 base short and J 7 bases short, with 14 bases between. CDR1 and CDR2 (germline): SGHVS, FNYEAQ. This CDR3 is CASSLVSAGDNSPLHF. CDR3 coding DNA: TGTGCCAGCAGCTTAGTTTCGGCAGGGGACAATTCACCCCTCCACTTT.

V usage is TRBV2 and J usage is TRBJ2-7, with TRBD2 as a possible D gene (6 bases). This CDR3 region has 14 residues. Trimming took 5 bases from V and 0 from J, leaving 11 bases between them. Per germline, CDR1 SNHLY and CDR2 FYNNEI. CDR3: CASSQAGSSYEQYF. The CDR3 bases are TGTGCCAGCAGTCAGGCGGGAAGCTCCTACGAGCAGTACTTC.

The chain couples TRBV28 to TRBJ1-4; 7 nucleotides line up with TRBD1. V gave up 5 bases and J gave up 8 bases; unmatched junction bases: 11. CDR1 and CDR2 (germline): MDHEN, SYDVKM. The CDR3 spans 15 residues. The CDR3 here is CASSGRQGAKEKLFF. In DNA, the CDR3 is TGTGCCAGCAGTGGGAGACAGGGCGCGAAGGAAAAACTGTTTTTT.

The V call is TRBV5-1, the J call TRBJ2-4; 7 bases are shared with TRBD1. Germline trimming cut 4 bases from V and 8 bases from J; bases unmatched to any gene: 9. The CDR3 consists of 14 residues. Germline CDR1 is SGHRS and CDR2 is YFSETQ. The CDR3 loop reads CASSPDRAGDIQYF. Written as DNA, the CDR3 is TGCGCCAGCAGCCCCGACAGGGCCGGCGACATTCAGTACTTC.

As regards this clone: Compared with germline, one end of the junction differs, possibly owing to a read error. The chain carries TRBV9 and TRBJ2-7; 9 bases match TRBD1. The CDR3 totals 15 residues. Germline assignment: CDR1 SGDLS and CDR2 YYNGEE. CDR3: CAGSPQGTGLYEQYF. The CDR3 coding sequence is TGTGCCGGCAGCCCCCAGGGGACAGGGTTGTACGAGCAGTACTTC.

This chain links TRBV6-5 with TRBJ2-5; 11 bases are a match to TRBD1. The closer fit of TRBJ2-7 to the DNA end suggests the J call may be wrong. CDR3 length equals 13 residues. Germline CDR1 is MNHEY and CDR2 is SVGAGI. The DNA for the CDR3 is TGTGCCAGCAGAGGGACAGGGGGCTACGAGCAGTACTTC. Translated: CASRGTGGYEQYF.

The chain carries TRBV11-1 and TRBJ2-5; 14 bases fit TRBD2. V shed 5 bases, J shed 5 bases, and the junction held 4 bases outside the gene matches. CDR3 length equals 15 residues. Germline V lookup: CDR1 SGHAT, CDR2 FQDESV (reference sequence). CDR3 loop: CASSGGLAGGETQYF. DNA of the CDR3: TGTGCCAGCAGCGGCGGACTAGCGGGGGGTGAGACCCAGTACTTC. The entire variable domain, with the rest obtained from reference TRBV11-1 and TRBJ2-5, is as follows: EAEVAQSPRYKITEKSQAVAFWCDPISGHATLYWYRQILGQGPELLVQFQDESVVDDSQLPKDRFSAERLKGVDSTLKIQPAELGDSAMYLCASSGGLAGGETQYFGPGTRLLVL.

The chain recombines TRBV4-1 with TRBJ2-4, with unresolved D. Trimming cost V 2 bases and J 0 bases, with 14 bases left between them. The CDR3 extends over 17 amino acids. In germline, CDR1 is MGHRA, CDR2 YSYEKL. The CDR3 bases are TGCGCCAGCAGCCAACTTTTAGCTTCTCTAGCCAAAAACATTCAGTACTTC. It translates to CASSQLLASLAKNIQYF.

As concerns this clone: Other DNA variants within this sample encode the same CDR3. CDR3 loop: CASSLIPGETQYF. Written as DNA, the CDR3 is TGCGCCAGCAGCTTGATCCCGGGAGAGACCCAGTACTTC. The V call is TRBV5-1, the J call TRBJ2-5; D not certain. Germline V gene lookup returns CDR1 SGHRS and CDR2 YFSETQ. The ends were cut back, 1 base at V and 4 bases at J, with 8 bases in the middle. The CDR3 sequence is 13 residues long.

This chain's CDR3 is CASSPEGRGMNTEAFF. CDR3 DNA sequence: TGTGCCAGCTCACCCGAGGGTCGTGGGATGAACACTGAAGCTTTCTTT. The rearrangement joins TRBV18 to TRBJ1-1; D not resolved. The CDR3 consists of 16 residues. The V gene's germline CDR1 is KGHSH and CDR2 LQKENI. V was cut by 3 bases and J by 0 bases, with 14 bases left in between.

J is TRBJ2-1 and V is TRBV19; 15 bases align to TRBD2. CDR3 length: 18 residues. V shed 6 bases and J 7 bases; nucleotides not matched to a gene: 13. CDR1 LNHDA and CDR2 SQIVND come from the germline V gene (reference sequence). The CDR3 loop is CASSLGVGTSGRRNEQFF. DNA of the CDR3: TGTGCCAGTAGCCTAGGGGTAGGGACTAGCGGGAGGAGGAATGAGCAGTTCTTC. Looking up the rest from reference TRBV19 and TRBJ2-1 gives the full variable domain: DGGITQSPKYLFRKEGQNVTLSCEQNLNHDAMYWYRQDPGQGLRLIYYSQIVNDFQKGDIAEGYSVSREKKESFPLTVTSAQKNPTAFYLCASSLGVGTSGRRNEQFFGPGTRLTVL.

The chain carries TRBV28 and TRBJ2-1; D not certain. In germline, CDR1 is MDHEN, CDR2 SYDVKM. The length of the CDR3 is 13 residues. V was pared by 2 bases and J by 15 bases, with 17 bases between. The CDR3 is CASSLARHVGLFF. CDR3 bases: TGTGCCAGCAGTTTAGCCCGACATGTTGGGCTGTTCTTC. The full variable domain, rest sourced from reference TRBV28 and TRBJ2-1, is DVKVTQSSRYLVKRTGEKVFLECVQDMDHENMFWYRQDPGLGLRLIYFSYDVKMKEKGDIPEGYSVSREKKERFSLILESASTNQTSMYLCASSLARHVGLFFGPGTRLTVL.

The V and J genes are TRBV10-3 and TRBJ1-4; D gene ambiguous. This CDR3 has 11 amino acids. Per the germline V gene, CDR1 is ENHRY and CDR2 is SYGVKD. Trimming took off 10 bases at V and 5 bases at J, with 8 bases between the two ends. The CDR3 sequence: CATSRNEKLFF. The CDR3 DNA is TGTGCCACGTCCCGGAATGAAAAACTGTTTTTT.

The rearrangement uses TRBV5-1 and TRBJ1-1; 8 bases fit TRBD1. Germline-derived CDR1 and CDR2 are SGHRS and YFSETQ. The junction had 2 bases not matched to a gene; V was cut back by 6 bases and J by 4 bases. The CDR3 is 12 residues long. The CDR3 sequence: CASNTGGTEAFF. CDR3 nucleotides: TGCGCCAGCAACACAGGGGGCACTGAAGCTTTCTTT.

The genes are TRBV6-5 and TRBJ2-5, with D perhaps matching TRBD1 (5 bases). The CDR3 loop spans 15 amino acids. CDR1 is MNHEY, CDR2 SVGAGI, per germline. Trimming pared 3 bases from V and 2 bases from J, leaving 13 bases between. The CDR3 DNA reads as TGTGCCAGCAGTTATGCAGGGTTTGGGCAAGAGACCCAGTACTTC. Its protein is CASSYAGFGQETQYF.

The chain employs TRBV6-1 and TRBJ2-1; TRBD1 is a possible D gene (6 bases). The V end lost 5 bases, the J end lost 6 bases, and 14 bases lay between the germline ends. Germline lookup yields CDR1 MNHNS and CDR2 SASEGT. This CDR3 has 14 residues. CDR3 protein: CASSFWGLGNEQFF. Here the CDR3 DNA reads TGTGCCAGCAGTTTTTGGGGGCTCGGCAATGAGCAGTTCTTC.

The chain combines TRBV20-1 with TRBJ2-3; maybe TRBD2 (5 bases). The CDR3 contains 11 residues. Trimming took 6 bases from V and 8 from J, leaving 12 bases between them. Germline V gene sequence: CDR1 DFQATT, CDR2 SNEGSKA (reference sequence). The CDR3 DNA follows: TGCAGTGCCCACCGCGGGTCTACGCAGTATTTT. It codes for CSAHRGSTQYF.

The chain is built from TRBV5-1 and TRBJ1-3; D may be TRBD1 (5 bases). Germline V gene data show CDR1 as SGHRS and CDR2 as YFSETQ. Trimming pared 4 bases from V and 6 bases from J, leaving 17 bases between. CDR3 length: 15 amino acids. The CDR3 is CASSLTPGLENTIYF. CDR3 sequence (DNA): TGCGCCAGCAGCCTCACCCCAGGGTTAGAAAACACCATATATTTT.

The chain combines TRBV5-1 with TRBJ2-1, with 10 bases matching TRBD2. CDR1 SGHRS and CDR2 YFSETQ come from the germline V gene. The trim removed 3 bases at V and 4 bases at J, leaving 1 base unmatched. CDR3 length: 14 residues. Written as DNA, the CDR3 is TGCGCCAGCAGCTCACTAGCGGGGTACAATGAGCAGTTCTTC. Translation: CASSSLAGYNEQFF.

This clone was found once. CDR3 in amino acids: CASSDSGSSYEQYF. Written as DNA, the CDR3 is TGCGCCAGCAGTGATTCCGGGAGTAGCTACGAGCAGTACTTC. The chain carries TRBV10-1 and TRBJ2-7, with TRBD2 as a possible D gene (6 bases). The CDR3 covers 14 residues. V was cut by 3 bases and J by 3 bases, with 12 bases left in between. Germline assignment: CDR1 WNHNN and CDR2 SYGVQD (reference sequence).

The rearrangement uses TRBV5-1 and TRBJ2-1; no definite D call. The CDR3 covers 17 residues. From germline, CDR1 is SGHRS and CDR2 YFSETQ. The ends were cut back, 1 base at V and 0 bases at J, with 14 bases in the middle. This CDR3 is CASSLNPISSSYNEQFF. In DNA, the CDR3 is TGCGCCAGCAGCTTGAACCCGATCTCGAGCTCCTACAATGAGCAGTTCTTC.